This TCR beta chain comes out of a study of shared clonotypes between healthy human individuals. Study-level results: A few donors shared about 5% of their naive CD4 clonotypes. Non-shared clonotypes had lower generation probabilities than clonotypes shared by all four sorted-subset donors.

This clone was counted at least ten times. What it binds is unknown. Each of the donors was a healthy adult who was HIV-negative and had not had a recent acute infection or vaccination. The V and J ends lost 4 bases and 5 bases respectively, with 17 bases between them. The CDR3 is made up of 15 amino acids. CDR1 is SGHTA and CDR2 is FQGNSA in the germline V gene. The assay was run at deep level. Clones were sequenced by immunoSEQ multiplex PCR, and TCRdb holds only the in-frame ones, with some missing. This sample has around 240,000 clones, with 60% to 70% found just once. Sequencing was performed on memory CD4+ T cells sorted from blood. Indicated subset: CD45RA-negative fraction. V and J are TRBV7-2 and TRBJ1-2, with D possibly matching TRBD1 (5 bases). The receptor was isolated from a man aged 25-45 years in good health. The CDR3 region has the DNA TGTGCCAGCAGCTACCTTGGGGCGGGGGAATATGGCTACACCTTC. This encodes CASSYLGAGEYGYTF.